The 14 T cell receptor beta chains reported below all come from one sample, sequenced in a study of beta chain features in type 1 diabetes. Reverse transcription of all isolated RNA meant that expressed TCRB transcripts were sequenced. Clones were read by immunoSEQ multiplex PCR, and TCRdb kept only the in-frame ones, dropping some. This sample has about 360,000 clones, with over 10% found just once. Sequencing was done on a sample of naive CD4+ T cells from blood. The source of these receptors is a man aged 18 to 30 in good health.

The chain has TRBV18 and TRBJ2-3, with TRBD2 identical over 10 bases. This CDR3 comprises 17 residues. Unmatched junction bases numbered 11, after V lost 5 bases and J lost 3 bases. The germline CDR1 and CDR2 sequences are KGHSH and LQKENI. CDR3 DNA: TGTGCCAGCTCAGCAAGCGGGGGGGCCCGATTGACAGATACGCAGTATTTT. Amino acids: CASSASGGARLTDTQYF.

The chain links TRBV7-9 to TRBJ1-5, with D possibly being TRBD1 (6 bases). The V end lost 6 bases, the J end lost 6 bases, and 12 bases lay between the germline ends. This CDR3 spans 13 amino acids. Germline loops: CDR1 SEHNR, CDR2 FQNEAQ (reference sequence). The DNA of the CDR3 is TGTGCCAGCAGTACAGGGTTTGGTCAGCCCCAGCATTTT. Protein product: CASSTGFGQPQHF.

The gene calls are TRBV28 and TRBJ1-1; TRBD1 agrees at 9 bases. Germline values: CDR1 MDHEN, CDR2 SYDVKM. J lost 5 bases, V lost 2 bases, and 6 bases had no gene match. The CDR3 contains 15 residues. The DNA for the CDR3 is TGTGCCAGCAGTTTAGGGGGACAGGGTGGTACTGAAGCTTTCTTT. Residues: CASSLGGQGGTEAFF.

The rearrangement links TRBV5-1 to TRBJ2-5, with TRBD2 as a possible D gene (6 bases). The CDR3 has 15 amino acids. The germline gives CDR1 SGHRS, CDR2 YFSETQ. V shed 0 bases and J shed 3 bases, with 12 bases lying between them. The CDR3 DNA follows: TGCGCCAGCAGCTTGGGGGACTTTACGGAAGAGACCCAGTACTTC. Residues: CASSLGDFTEETQYF.

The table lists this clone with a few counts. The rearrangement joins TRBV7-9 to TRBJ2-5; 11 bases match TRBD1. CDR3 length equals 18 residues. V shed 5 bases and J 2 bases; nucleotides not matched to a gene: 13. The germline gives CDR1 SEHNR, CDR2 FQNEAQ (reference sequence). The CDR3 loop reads CASSPYGTGGGKQETQYF. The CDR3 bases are TGTGCCAGCAGCCCGTACGGGACAGGGGGAGGGAAGCAAGAGACCCAGTACTTC.

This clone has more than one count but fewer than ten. In DNA form, the CDR3 reads TGCGCCAGCAGCTTGACAGGGGGGATTCAAGAGACCCAGTACTTC. It codes for CASSLTGGIQETQYF. V is TRBV5-1 and J is TRBJ2-5; 8 nucleotides line up with TRBD1. There are 15 residues in the CDR3. V shed 1 base, J shed 2 bases, and the junction held 4 bases outside the gene matches. Germline CDR1 SGHRS, CDR2 YFSETQ.

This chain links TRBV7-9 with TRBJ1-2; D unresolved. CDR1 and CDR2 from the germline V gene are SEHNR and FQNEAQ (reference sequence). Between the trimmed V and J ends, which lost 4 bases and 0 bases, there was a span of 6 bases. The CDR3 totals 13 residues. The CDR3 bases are TGTGCCAGCAGCTGGGGAGCTAACTATGGCTACACCTTC. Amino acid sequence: CASSWGANYGYTF.

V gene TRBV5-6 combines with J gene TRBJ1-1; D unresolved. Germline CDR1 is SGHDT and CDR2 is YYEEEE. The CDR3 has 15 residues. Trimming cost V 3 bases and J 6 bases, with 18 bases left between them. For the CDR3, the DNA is TGTGCCAGCAGCTCCCTCACCCTATCTGAGGCTGAAGCTTTCTTT. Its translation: CASSSLTLSEAEAFF.

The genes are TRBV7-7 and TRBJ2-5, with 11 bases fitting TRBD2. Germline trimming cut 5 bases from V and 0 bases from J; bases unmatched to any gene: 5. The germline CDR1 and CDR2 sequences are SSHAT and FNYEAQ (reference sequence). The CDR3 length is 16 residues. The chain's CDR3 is CASSRLAGNYQETQYF. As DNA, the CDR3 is TGTGCCAGCAGCCGACTAGCGGGGAACTACCAAGAGACCCAGTACTTC. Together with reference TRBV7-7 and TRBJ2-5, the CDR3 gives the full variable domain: GAGVSQSPRYKVTKRGQDVTLRCDPISSHATLYWYQQALGQGPEFLTYFNYEAQPDKSGLPSDRFSAERPEGSISTLTIQRTEQRDSAMYRCASSRLAGNYQETQYFGPGTRLLVL.

DNA of the CDR3: TGTGCCAGCAGCTTAGGGGGAACTAGCGGGGGGACCACAGATACGCAGTATTTT. Its translation is CASSLGGTSGGTTDTQYF. This sequence joins TRBV7-2 and TRBJ2-3; 12 positions match TRBD2. Germline V gives CDR1 SGHTA, CDR2 FQGNSA. The CDR3 is 18 residues long. V lost 1 base and J lost 2; bases outside the gene matches: 7.

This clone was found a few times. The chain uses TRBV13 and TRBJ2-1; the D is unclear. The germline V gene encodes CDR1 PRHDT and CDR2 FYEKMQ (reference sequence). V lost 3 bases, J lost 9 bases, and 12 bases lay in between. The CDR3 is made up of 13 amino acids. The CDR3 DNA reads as TGTGCCAGCAGCTTTGGGCTTTCGTTTGAGCAGTTCTTC. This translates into CASSFGLSFEQFF.

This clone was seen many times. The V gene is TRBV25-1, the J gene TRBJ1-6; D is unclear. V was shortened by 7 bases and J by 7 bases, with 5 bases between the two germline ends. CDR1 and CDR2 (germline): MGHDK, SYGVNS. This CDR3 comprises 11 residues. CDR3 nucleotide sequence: TGTGCCAGCATAGAGAATTCACCCCTCCACTTT. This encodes CASIENSPLHF. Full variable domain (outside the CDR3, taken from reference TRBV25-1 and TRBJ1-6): EADIYQTPRYLVIGTGKKITLECSQTMGHDKMYWYQQDPGMELHLIHYSYGVNSTEKGDLSSESTVSRIRTEHFPLTLESARPSHTSQYLCASIENSPLHFGNGTRLTVT.

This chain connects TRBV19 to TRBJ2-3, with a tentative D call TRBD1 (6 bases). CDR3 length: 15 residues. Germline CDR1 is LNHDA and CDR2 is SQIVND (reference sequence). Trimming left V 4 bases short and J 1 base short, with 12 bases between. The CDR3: CASSRRAGGTDTQYF. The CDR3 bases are TGTGCCAGTAGTAGACGGGCAGGGGGCACAGATACGCAGTATTTT.

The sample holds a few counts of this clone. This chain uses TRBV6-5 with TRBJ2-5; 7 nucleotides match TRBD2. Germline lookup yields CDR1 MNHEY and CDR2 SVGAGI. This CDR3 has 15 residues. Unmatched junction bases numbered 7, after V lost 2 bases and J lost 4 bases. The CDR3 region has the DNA TGTGCCAGCAGTTACAGGGAAGGCGGGAGAGAGACCCAGTACTTC. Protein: CASSYREGGRETQYF.